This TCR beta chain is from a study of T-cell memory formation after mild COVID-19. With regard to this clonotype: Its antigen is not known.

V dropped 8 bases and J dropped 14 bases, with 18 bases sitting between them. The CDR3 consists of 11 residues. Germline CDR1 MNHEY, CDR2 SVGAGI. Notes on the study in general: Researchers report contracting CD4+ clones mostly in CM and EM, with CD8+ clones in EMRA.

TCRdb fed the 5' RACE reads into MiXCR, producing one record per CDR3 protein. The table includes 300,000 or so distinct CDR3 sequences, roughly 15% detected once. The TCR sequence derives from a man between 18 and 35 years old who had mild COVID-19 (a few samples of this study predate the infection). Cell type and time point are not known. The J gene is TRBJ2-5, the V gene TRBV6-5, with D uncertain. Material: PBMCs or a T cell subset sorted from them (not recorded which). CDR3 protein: CASRPFHPPYF. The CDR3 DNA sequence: TGTGCCAGCCGCCCTTTCCATCCGCCCTACTTC.